Sequencing of this T cell receptor (beta chain) was carried out in a study of regulatory T cells in long-lasting Graves disease. The time point is: newly diagnosed GD, antithyroid drugs for less than 3 months. Generation of the TCR library employed RNA extracted from PBMCs. Researchers made TCR beta libraries by using iRepertoire HTBI primers and running Arm-PCR on CDR3 regions. Using its own MiXCR run on the multiplex PCR reads, TCRdb lists one record per CDR3 protein. The sample lists 550,000 to 600,000 distinct CDR3 sequences, around 16% occurring once. V was clipped by 5 bases and J by 7 bases, with 15 bases between them. The CDR3 is made up of 15 amino acids. This clonotype was found many times. The same sample was also used in a study of T cells in Graves' hyperthyroidism and ophthalmopathy.

The V and J genes are TRBV12-3 or TRBV12-4 and TRBJ1-6, with D perhaps matching TRBD1 (5 bases). The specimen comprised peripheral blood mononuclear cells (PBMCs), sampled at new diagnosis, from a patient treated with antithyroid drugs. This TCR came from a man aged 18-30 years with Graves disease. This CDR3 is CASSRAQAKNSPLHF. In DNA form, the CDR3 reads TGTGCCAGCAGTAGGGCACAGGCTAAGAATTCACCCCTCCACTTT.